Below are 14 T cell receptor beta chains sequenced from a single sample in a study of blood T cell repertoires in COVID-19. Profiled with immunoSEQ multiplex PCR; TCRdb holds only in-frame clones, not every one. The top ten clones hold about 2.7% of a sample with 280,000 or so clones, approximately 81% of them seen once. The sequenced sample consisted of PBMCs or T cells enriched from blood (not recorded which). The receptors here all came from a woman between 45 and 65 years old who had recovered from COVID-19.

The CDR3 DNA sequence: TGCAGCGATTCGGACAGGGGGCTTACTGAGCAGTTCTTC. It translates to CSDSDRGLTEQFF. The gene calls are TRBV29-1 and TRBJ2-1; 11 bases match TRBD1. This CDR3 has 13 residues. Germline-derived CDR1 and CDR2 are SQVTM and ANQGSEA. With V trimmed by 7 bases and J by 9 bases, 8 bases remained unmatched.

J is TRBJ1-6 and V is TRBV15, with 7 bases fitting TRBD1. The CDR3 contains 16 residues. J was trimmed by 0 bases and V by 6 bases; bases with no gene match: 5. Germline V gives CDR1 LNHNV, CDR2 YYDKDF (reference sequence). CDR3 loop: CATSPGGSSYNSPLHF. In nucleotides, the CDR3 is TGTGCCACCAGTCCAGGGGGTAGCTCCTATAATTCACCCCTCCACTTT. Drawing the rest from reference TRBV15 and TRBJ1-6, the complete variable domain is DAMVIQNPRYQVTQFGKPVTLSCSQTLNHNVMYWYQQKSSQAPKLLFHYYDKDFNNEADTPDNFQSRRPNTSFCFLDIRSPGLGDTAMYLCATSPGGSSYNSPLHFGNGTRLTVT.

The chain recombines TRBV5-5 with TRBJ2-2; maybe TRBD2 (6 bases). CDR1 is SGHKS and CDR2 is YYEKEE in the germline V gene (reference sequence). The CDR3 consists of 16 residues. With 2 bases removed from V and 2 bases from J, the gap between germline ends came to 13 bases. The CDR3 protein is CASSFGGGANTGELFF. In DNA, the CDR3 is TGTGCCAGCAGCTTTGGAGGCGGGGCCAACACCGGGGAGCTGTTTTTT.

This clone was seen a handful of times. The V call is TRBV19, the J call TRBJ2-1, with 9 positions matching TRBD2. V shed 5 bases and J 3 bases; nucleotides not matched to a gene: 8. Germline-derived CDR1 and CDR2 are LNHDA and SQIVND (reference sequence). CDR3 length: 16 residues. The CDR3 loop is CASSATSGGSYNEQFF. The DNA of the CDR3 is TGTGCCAGTAGTGCGACTAGCGGAGGGAGCTACAATGAGCAGTTCTTC.

The V call is TRBV6-5, the J call TRBJ2-7; 7 bases map to TRBD1. Germline CDR1 reads MNHEY; CDR2 reads SVGAGI. V gave up 1 base and J gave up 3 bases; unmatched junction bases: 9. The CDR3 has 16 residues. CDR3: CASSYLTGTEGYEQYF. Written as DNA, the CDR3 is TGTGCCAGCAGTTACTTAACCGGGACAGAAGGCTACGAGCAGTACTTC.

This clone was seen only a few times. The chain carries TRBV10-1 and TRBJ2-3; 11 bases map to TRBD2. The V segment lost 2 bases and the J segment 7 bases; nucleotides outside the gene matches: 2. CDR1 is WNHNN and CDR2 is SYGVQD in the germline V gene (reference sequence). This CDR3 is 14 amino acids long. The CDR3 sequence: CASSETSGRNTQYF. CDR3 coding DNA: TGCGCCAGCAGTGAGACTAGCGGGAGAAATACGCAGTATTTT.

The genes are TRBV6-6 and TRBJ2-2; D is unresolved. Trimming removed 0 bases at V and 2 bases at J, with 10 bases between. This CDR3 region has 16 residues. Per germline, CDR1 MNHNY and CDR2 SVGAGI (reference sequence). The CDR3 spells CASSYSRQANTGELFF. CDR3 sequence (DNA): TGTGCCAGCAGTTACTCGCGTCAGGCAAACACCGGGGAGCTGTTTTTT.

V gene TRBV9 combines with J gene TRBJ2-3, with a weak D call TRBD1 (6 bases). CDR3 length equals 16 residues. V shed 3 bases and J shed 3 bases, with 17 bases lying between them. Per germline, CDR1 SGDLS and CDR2 YYNGEE. Here the CDR3 reads CASSALSGAMTDTQYF. The CDR3 bases are TGTGCCAGCAGCGCCCTATCAGGGGCGATGACAGATACGCAGTATTTT. Looking up the rest from reference TRBV9 and TRBJ2-3 gives the full variable domain: DSGVTQTPKHLITATGQRVTLRCSPRSGDLSVYWYQQSLDQGLQFLIQYYNGEERAKGNILERFSAQQFPDLHSELNLSSLELGDSALYFCASSALSGAMTDTQYFGPGTRLTVL.

In the case of this clone: This sample includes further DNA sequences coding for the same CDR3. The CDR3 nucleotides read TGTGCCAGCTCACCAACGCGGGGCACAGATACGCAGTATTTT. Protein product: CASSPTRGTDTQYF. This chain connects TRBV18 to TRBJ2-3; TRBD2 might be the D (5 bases). The V end was cut by 2 bases, the J end by 1 base, with 7 bases between. The CDR3 spans 14 residues. The germline V gene encodes CDR1 KGHSH and CDR2 LQKENI. Full variable domain (missing parts from reference TRBV18 and TRBJ2-3): NAGVMQNPRHLVRRRGQEARLRCSPMKGHSHVYWYRQLPEEGLKFMVYLQKENIIDESGMPKERFSAEFPKEGPSILRIQQVVRGDSAAYFCASSPTRGTDTQYFGPGTRLTVL.

The chain links TRBV28 to TRBJ1-2; TRBD1 matches 7 bases. CDR1 MDHEN and CDR2 SYDVKM come from the germline V gene. The CDR3 length is 15 residues. With V trimmed by 2 bases and J by 5 bases, 8 bases remained unmatched. The CDR3 DNA reads TGTGCCAGCAGTTTAGGCGGGGCAGGGGGATATGGCTACACCTTC. This encodes CASSLGGAGGYGYTF.

This clone showed up just once. V is TRBV7-9 and J is TRBJ1-6; possibly TRBD1 for D (5 bases). CDR1 and CDR2 from the germline V gene are SEHNR and FQNEAQ (reference sequence). V lost 8 bases and J lost 7, with 15 bases in between. The CDR3 is 14 amino acids. CDR3 in DNA: TGTGCCAGCTGCCCGGGAGGGGTAAATTCACCCCTCCACTTT. Encoded protein: CASCPGGVNSPLHF.

The V call is TRBV15, the J call TRBJ1-6; D may be TRBD1 (5 bases). The germline V gene encodes CDR1 LNHNV and CDR2 YYDKDF (reference sequence). This CDR3 has 15 amino acids. Between the trimmed V and J ends, which lost 2 bases and 7 bases, there was a span of 12 bases. The CDR3: CATSRRTGGNSPLHF. Here the CDR3 DNA reads TGTGCCACCAGCAGACGTACAGGTGGGAATTCACCCCTCCACTTT.

The chain has TRBV2 and TRBJ1-5; no clear D gene. This CDR3 spans 16 amino acids. V lost 6 bases and J 0 bases, leaving 15 bases between the germline ends. CDR1 and CDR2 from the germline V gene are SNHLY and FYNNEI. The CDR3 nucleotides read TGTGCCAGCAGCAAGAATCTGGGAGGTAGCAATCAGCCCCAGCATTTT. Its translation: CASSKNLGGSNQPQHF. The full variable domain, its missing parts supplied by reference TRBV2 and TRBJ1-5, is EPEVTQTPSHQVTQMGQEVILRCVPISNHLYFYWYRQILGQKVEFLVSFYNNEISEKSEIFDDQFSVERPDGSNFTLKIRSTKLEDSAMYFCASSKNLGGSNQPQHFGDGTRLSIL.

The rearrangement joins TRBV27 to TRBJ2-1; D might be TRBD1 (6 bases). Trimming cost V 2 bases and J 7 bases, with 12 bases left between them. The germline V gene encodes CDR1 MNHEY and CDR2 SMNVEV (reference sequence). The CDR3 covers 14 residues. The CDR3 bases are TGTGCCAGCAGTTTAAACAGGGCGTGGAATGAGCAGTTCTTC. It is translated as CASSLNRAWNEQFF.